The 12 T cell receptor beta chains presented below share a single source sample, sequenced in a study of blood T cells in healthy people across ages. A second about 6 to 12 cycle PCR used barcoded and J-beta primers. Each CDR3 protein gets one entry after TCRdb re-called the 5' RACE reads with MiXCR. The sample shows 800,000 or so distinct CDR3 sequences, less than 80% of them seen only once. Specimen: blood. These receptors all come from a man between 25 and 39 years old in good health.

This clonotype has a handful of counts. The rearrangement joins TRBV4-3 to TRBJ2-5; D remains unclear. This CDR3 comprises 15 residues. The V and J ends lost 1 base and 2 bases respectively, with 11 bases between them. The germline V gene encodes CDR1 LGHNA and CDR2 YSLEER. In DNA form, the CDR3 reads TGCGCCAGCAGCCAAGGTTCAACCGTTCAAGAGACCCAGTACTTC. This codes for CASSQGSTVQETQYF.

The CDR3 bases are TGTGCTAGTGGTTTAGGTTTGACAGGGGAATCAGATACGCAGTATTTT. It specifies CASGLGLTGESDTQYF. V gene TRBV12-5 combines with J gene TRBJ2-3, with TRBD1 identical over 8 bases. The germline CDR1 and CDR2 sequences are LGHNT and FRNRAP. This CDR3 has 16 amino acids. The V gene end was trimmed by 3 bases and the J gene end by 4 bases; junction bases not matched to a gene: 9.

The rearrangement links TRBV27 to TRBJ2-4; 8 bases are a match to TRBD2. The germline V gene has CDR1 MNHEY and CDR2 SMNVEV (reference sequence). Trimming removed 3 bases from V and 1 base from J; junction bases left unmatched: 5. The CDR3 is made up of 16 amino acids. Written as DNA, the CDR3 is TGTGCCAGCAGTTTCTTAGCGGGGAGGGCCAAAAACATTCAGTACTTC. It is translated as CASSFLAGRAKNIQYF.

The genes are TRBV10-3 and TRBJ2-4, with unresolved D. The J call is in doubt because the DNA end fits TRBJ2-7 better. Germline CDR1 reads ENHRY; CDR2 reads SYGVKD. The CDR3 sequence is 12 residues long. Here the CDR3 reads CAISSTSYEQYF. The CDR3 nucleotides are TGTGCCATCAGTTCGACTTCCTACGAGCAGTACTTC.

This clonotype has just one count. J is TRBJ1-3 and V is TRBV5-1; the D gene is possibly TRBD1 (6 bases). Germline CDR1 and CDR2: SGHRS and YFSETQ. The V end lost 5 bases, the J end lost 0 bases, and 12 bases lay between the germline ends. The length of the CDR3 is 15 residues. The CDR3 here is CASRNNRDSGNTIYF. CDR3 DNA: TGCGCCAGCAGGAACAACAGGGACTCTGGAAACACCATATATTTT.

The rearrangement links TRBV5-5 to TRBJ1-4; possible D gene TRBD1, 6 bases. The germline CDR1 and CDR2 sequences are SGHKS and YYEKEE (reference sequence). This CDR3 region has 14 residues. V was cut by 2 bases and J by 10 bases, with 15 bases left in between. CDR3 in DNA: TGTGCCAGCAGCTTAAGGACAGAAGGGGCAAAACTGTTTTTT. It is translated as CASSLRTEGAKLFF.

V gene TRBV13 combines with J gene TRBJ2-7; D possibly corresponds to TRBD1 (5 bases). The CDR3 has 14 residues. Trimming cost V 2 bases and J 2 bases, with 10 bases left between them. CDR1 and CDR2 from the germline V gene are PRHDT and FYEKMQ (reference sequence). CDR3 sequence reads: CASSLLDSTYEQYF. The CDR3, as DNA: TGTGCCAGCAGCTTACTCGACAGCACCTACGAGCAGTACTTC. The variable domain in full, with the rest retrieved from reference TRBV13 and TRBJ2-7, is AAGVIQSPRHLIKEKRETATLKCYPIPRHDTVYWYQQGPGQDPQFLISFYEKMQSDKGSIPDRFSAQQFSDYHSELNMSSLELGDSALYFCASSLLDSTYEQYFGPGTRLTVT.

This chain connects TRBV4-1 to TRBJ1-1; D call uncertain. CDR3 size: 15 residues. Germline CDR1 MGHRA, CDR2 YSYEKL. The V end lost 1 base, the J end lost 13 bases, and 22 bases lay between the germline ends. In nucleotides, the CDR3 is TGCGCCAGCAGCCAAGTTAGGGAGCAGGTCCTGCCAGTTTTCTTT. This sequence encodes CASSQVREQVLPVFF.

The CDR3 sequence is CSARQGEGTRGRNEQFF. As DNA, the CDR3 is TGCAGTGCAAGACAGGGCGAGGGCACACGGGGTCGCAATGAGCAGTTCTTC. The chain recombines TRBV20-1 with TRBJ2-1, with 7 bases aligning to TRBD1. This CDR3 comprises 17 residues. Trimming removed 6 bases from V and 6 bases from J; junction bases left unmatched: 20. CDR1 DFQATT and CDR2 SNEGSKA come from the germline V gene (reference sequence).

V is TRBV12-3 or TRBV12-4 and J is TRBJ2-1; 12 positions agree with TRBD2. With V trimmed by 7 bases and J by 7 bases, 5 bases remained unmatched. This CDR3 has 14 residues. The chain's CDR3 is CASMTSGGSNEQFF. The CDR3, as DNA: TGTGCCAGCATGACTAGCGGGGGTAGTAATGAGCAGTTCTTC.

The chain recombines TRBV6-5 with TRBJ2-1; D ambiguous. The V gene lost 2 bases and the J gene lost 4 bases, with 9 bases spanning the gap. The CDR3 is 14 amino acids. Germline values: CDR1 MNHEY, CDR2 SVGAGI. CDR3 region: CASSYHPGYNEQFF. The CDR3 nucleotides are TGTGCCAGCAGTTACCACCCAGGATACAATGAGCAGTTCTTC.

This clonotype was recorded once. This chain connects TRBV5-5 to TRBJ2-3; a weak D match, TRBD1 (5 bases). Germline CDR1 is SGHKS and CDR2 is YYEKEE (reference sequence). CDR3 size: 16 residues. V was trimmed by 6 bases and J by 6 bases, leaving 23 bases between them. The CDR3 DNA reads as TGTGCCAGCACTAGGATTGGCGGCAGTCAGGGTGATACGCAGTATTTT. The encoded protein is CASTRIGGSQGDTQYF. Full variable domain (outside the CDR3, taken from reference TRBV5-5 and TRBJ2-3): DAGVTQSPTHLIKTRGQQVTLRCSPISGHKSVSWYQQVLGQGPQFIFQYYEKEERGRGNFPDRFSARQFPNYSSELNVNALLLGDSALYLCASTRIGGSQGDTQYFGPGTRLTVL.